This T cell receptor (beta chain) was sequenced for a study of blood T cell repertoires in COVID-19 (TCRdb year 2020). Notes on the research overall: Collaborator samples came from the United States, Italy and Spain and covered acute and convalescent phases of COVID-19. The material from the prospective study consisted of cDNA or gDNA derived from T cells, B-cell-depleted T cells, or PBMCs. Where available, HLA class I and class II types were obtained from metadata supplied by the sample provider rather than from assay-based typing. Subjects who had been exposed to COVID-19, were actively infected with it, or had recovered from it provided the deeply sampled blood TCRbeta repertoires that made up the dataset. The repertoires were released in a freely available public database meant as a resource for research on the immune response to SARS-CoV-2. The sample metadata nearly always contained a de-identified subject ID, COVID-19 status, age in years and sex. The samples were drawn from the first 160 participants of the ongoing ImmuneRACE study and from more than 1,000 subjects provided by 6 global collaborators.

The collaborating institutions used their own protocols to collect whole blood in K2EDTA tubes. Collaborator samples were shipped for TCRbeta analysis as frozen whole blood, isolated PBMCs, or DNA extracted from either sample type. TCRbeta CDR3 regions were amplified from genomic DNA by means of the immunoSEQ Assay, a bias-controlled multiplex PCR. Processing in the source paper ran as follows. The number of nucleated cells in each sample was estimated from the amplification of reference gene primers within the assay. To quantify the absolute abundance of each unique TCRbeta CDR3 rearrangement, sequence reads were collapsed and filtered. For each sample, productive Simpson clonality was calculated as the square root of Simpson's diversity index across productive rearrangements. As stored in TCRdb, this immuneACCESS dataset retains in-frame rearrangements with V and J assigned. A fraction of the clones does not appear; measured against another copy, unresolved V genes explain less than half of the discrepancy, and the remainder lacks a known reason. The V and J calls and clone size are taken from that table; D and trimming were inferred from the DNA. Within this sample are about 110,000 clones, with 69% of them counted one time only. The top ten clonotypes cover approximately 5.9% of the sample.

To note about this clone: No antigen is known for it. The record has no base qualities; no much larger clone is one base away.

Summary of the overall study and its limitations: Clinical and demographic metadata were provided uncurated, with the amount varying by source and participant.

Taken from cysteine to phenylalanine, the CDR3 has 14 residues. Here the CDR3 DNA is all that survives: 42 bases in frame from base 1. V loses 2 bases, J loses 8 bases, and the germline ends lie 15 bases apart. From a lookup of the germline V gene, CDR1 and CDR2 are SGHTA and FQGNSA. This sequence uses TRBV7-2 and TRBJ1-2; TRBD1 is a weak D gene call, 5 bases matching. The source material was peripheral blood. The source is a man of 80 years or more with acute or convalescent COVID-19. The CDR3 region: CASSLSSKGLGYTF. The DNA sequence is as follows: TGTGCCAGCAGCTTATCCTCGAAGGGACTGGGCTACACCTTC.